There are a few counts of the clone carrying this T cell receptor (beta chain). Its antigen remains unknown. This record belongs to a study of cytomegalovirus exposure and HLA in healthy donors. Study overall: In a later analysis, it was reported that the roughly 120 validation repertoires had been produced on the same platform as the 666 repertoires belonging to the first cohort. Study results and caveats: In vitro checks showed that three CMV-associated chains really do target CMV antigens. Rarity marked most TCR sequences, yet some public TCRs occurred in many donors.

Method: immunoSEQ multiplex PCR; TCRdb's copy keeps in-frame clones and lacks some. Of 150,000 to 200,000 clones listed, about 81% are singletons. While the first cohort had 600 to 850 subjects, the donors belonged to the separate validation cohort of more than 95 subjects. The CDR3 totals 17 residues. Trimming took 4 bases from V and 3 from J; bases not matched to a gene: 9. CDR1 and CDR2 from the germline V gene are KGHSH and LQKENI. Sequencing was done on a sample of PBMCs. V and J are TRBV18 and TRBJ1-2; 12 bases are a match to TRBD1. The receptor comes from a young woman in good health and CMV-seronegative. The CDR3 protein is CASSLGTGGNRDYGYTF. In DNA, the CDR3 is TGTGCCAGCTCACTCGGGACAGGGGGCAATAGGGACTATGGCTACACCTTC. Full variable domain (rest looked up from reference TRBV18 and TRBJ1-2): NAGVMQNPRHLVRRRGQEARLRCSPMKGHSHVYWYRQLPEEGLKFMVYLQKENIIDESGMPKERFSAEFPKEGPSILRIQQVVRGDSAAYFCASSLGTGGNRDYGYTFGSGTRLTVV.